This T cell receptor (beta chain) was observed in a study of PD-1 blockade in classical Hodgkin lymphoma. Whole-study context: It was nivolumab at 3 mg/kg, given intravenously every 2 weeks, that patients received.

As to this clone: The antigen is unknown.

Whole-study findings and limits: Baseline TCR diversity was reportedly lower in newly diagnosed patients than healthy donors. The baseline diversity of complete responders showed similarity to that of newly diagnosed patients.

Described time point: cycle 4 day 1 (C4D1), after 5 to 7 weeks of nivolumab. Each patient relapsed following autologous stem cell transplantation, and prior brentuximab vedotin exposure differed. The CD8+ T cells came from thawed PBMCs through magnetic negative selection. Patients reached a best response of complete response, partial response or progressive disease. Profiled with immunoSEQ multiplex PCR; TCRdb holds only in-frame clones, not every one. The sample gives roughly 7,800 clones, roughly 77% of which show up once; approximately 34% is in the top ten. This TCR came from a human donor with classical Hodgkin lymphoma. This sample comprised CD8+ T cells from blood, obtained before the fourth cycle of nivolumab.

The CDR3 here is CASSLTGFSTDTQYF. The CDR3 DNA reads as TGTGCCAGCAGCTTAACAGGGTTTAGCACAGATACGCAGTATTTT. V is TRBV7-2 and J is TRBJ2-3, with D tentatively TRBD1 (6 bases). There are 15 residues in the CDR3. Germline V gives CDR1 SGHTA, CDR2 FQGNSA. The V end lost 2 bases, the J end lost 0 bases, and 9 bases lay between the germline ends.